The 23 T cell receptor beta chains reported below all come from one sample, sequenced in a study of blood T cell repertoires in COVID-19 (dated by TCRdb to the early 2020s). The library was made by the immunoSEQ multiplex PCR assay. TCRdb retrieved this table from immuneACCESS and kept in-frame rearrangements only. Not all clones are present; in checked studies, unresolved V genes account for under half, and no reason is known for the remainder. Here the sample has about 46,000 clones; approximately 86% occur a single time. The top ten constitute approximately 3.1% of the sample. What was sequenced was PBMCs or T cells enriched from blood (not recorded which). Receptor source: a woman aged 45-65 years who had recovered from COVID-19.

The chain couples TRBV11-3 to TRBJ1-2; 9 positions agree with TRBD1. Per germline, CDR1 SGHNT and CDR2 YENEEA. The CDR3 covers 14 residues. Unmatched junction bases numbered 6, after V lost 5 bases and J lost 5 bases. CDR3 sequence: CASSPVQGAYGYTF. The CDR3 DNA is TGTGCCAGCAGCCCGGTACAGGGGGCGTATGGCTACACCTTC. Using reference TRBV11-3 and TRBJ1-2 for the parts outside the CDR3, the full variable domain is EAGVVQSPRYKIIEKKQPVAFWCNPISGHNTLYWYLQNLGQGPELLIRYENEEAVDDSQLPKDRFSAERLKGVDSTLKIQPAELGDSAVYLCASSPVQGAYGYTFGSGTRLTVV.

The chain is built from TRBV19 and TRBJ1-2; 9 bases are shared with TRBD1. The CDR3 extends over 17 amino acids. The germline V gene encodes CDR1 LNHDA and CDR2 SQIVND (reference sequence). The V gene end was trimmed by 3 bases and the J gene end by 7 bases; junction bases not matched to a gene: 15. CDR3 sequence (DNA): TGTGCCAGTAGTATCGGGACAGGGACTAACCAGGACGGTGGCTACACCTTC. Residues: CASSIGTGTNQDGGYTF.

This sequence joins TRBV5-1 and TRBJ2-2, with 9 nucleotides matching TRBD1. Trimming took 4 bases from V and 3 from J; bases not matched to a gene: 4. CDR3 size: 15 residues. Germline V lookup: CDR1 SGHRS, CDR2 YFSETQ. The CDR3 bases are TGCGCCAGCAGCGTCGACAGGGGGGACACCGGGGAGCTGTTTTTT. This encodes CASSVDRGDTGELFF.

The chain recombines TRBV6-5 with TRBJ1-1, with 10 bases matching TRBD1. Germline V gene data show CDR1 as MNHEY and CDR2 as SVGAGI. V lost 9 bases, J lost 6 bases, and 7 bases stayed unmatched. The CDR3 spans 13 residues. DNA for the CDR3: TGTGCCAGTCGTGACAGGGGGCAAGCTGAAGCTTTCTTT. It yields the protein CASRDRGQAEAFF.

The chain recombines TRBV2 with TRBJ1-1; D is possibly TRBD1 (5 bases). V lost 6 bases, J lost 1 base, and 12 bases lay in between. This CDR3 has 14 amino acids. CDR1 is SNHLY, CDR2 FYNNEI, per germline. The CDR3 loop reads CASSPDSPNTEAFF. In DNA, the CDR3 is TGTGCCAGCAGCCCCGACAGCCCGAACACTGAAGCTTTCTTT.

The genes are TRBV6-1 and TRBJ2-7; 8 bases are a match to TRBD2. The length of the CDR3 is 15 residues. J was trimmed by 6 bases and V by 5 bases; bases with no gene match: 12. Germline V gene sequence: CDR1 MNHNS, CDR2 SASEGT. CDR3 region: CASSSLSGLAPEQYF. DNA for the CDR3: TGTGCCAGCAGTTCCCTCTCCGGACTAGCCCCCGAGCAGTACTTC.

The CDR3 nucleotides are TGTGCCAGCAGTTACGTGGTCGGGGGGAGGCAAGAGACCCAGTACTTC. This gives the protein CASSYVVGGRQETQYF. This chain connects TRBV6-5 to TRBJ2-5; 7 bases fit TRBD2. Germline V CDR1 and CDR2: MNHEY, SVGAGI. CDR3 length equals 16 residues. The V segment lost 2 bases and the J segment 2 bases; nucleotides outside the gene matches: 8.

V is TRBV7-8 and J is TRBJ1-1, with D uncertain. The V gene lost 1 base and the J gene lost 0 bases, with 12 bases spanning the gap. This CDR3 comprises 16 residues. CDR1 and CDR2 from the germline V gene are SGHVS and FQNEAQ. DNA of the CDR3: TGTGCCAGCAGCTTAGAGTCTTCGCTAGTGAACACTGAAGCTTTCTTT. Translation: CASSLESSLVNTEAFF.

V is TRBV6-5 and J is TRBJ2-7; D is unclear. V lost 8 bases and J lost 3, with 8 bases in between. Germline assignment: CDR1 MNHEY and CDR2 SVGAGI. CDR3 length equals 11 residues. CDR3 sequence: CASRAYYEQYF. The CDR3, as DNA: TGTGCCAGCCGAGCCTACTACGAGCAGTACTTC.

The J gene is TRBJ2-1, the V gene TRBV5-6; tentative D call: TRBD2 (6 bases). CDR3 length: 17 amino acids. Trimming took 4 bases from V and 5 from J, leaving 22 bases between them. The germline V gene encodes CDR1 SGHDT and CDR2 YYEEEE. CDR3 sequence (DNA): TGTGCCAGCAGCCCAGGAATCGGTCGGGAGTTAAACAATGAGCAGTTCTTC. It translates to CASSPGIGRELNNEQFF.

V usage is TRBV10-3 and J usage is TRBJ1-2, with TRBD1 identical over 10 bases. The CDR3 has 15 amino acids. The junction had 6 bases not matched to a gene; V was cut back by 5 bases and J by 3 bases. The germline gives CDR1 ENHRY, CDR2 SYGVKD. The CDR3 here is CAISHPGTGDYGYTF. The CDR3 DNA is TGTGCCATCAGTCACCCCGGGACAGGGGACTATGGCTACACCTTC.

The genes are TRBV2 and TRBJ2-7, with 8 bases fitting TRBD1. Germline V gene data show CDR1 as SNHLY and CDR2 as FYNNEI. V shed 7 bases and J 0 bases; nucleotides not matched to a gene: 5. The CDR3 spans 14 residues. CDR3 region: CASTWGQDSYEQYF. CDR3 in DNA: TGTGCCAGCACGTGGGGACAGGACTCCTACGAGCAGTACTTC.

The V call is TRBV27, the J call TRBJ2-6; D is uncertain. V dropped 10 bases and J dropped 0 bases, with 16 bases sitting between them. Germline V gene lookup returns CDR1 MNHEY and CDR2 SMNVEV (reference sequence). The CDR3 spans 16 residues. This CDR3 is CATGRPALSGANVLTF. The CDR3 nucleotides read TGTGCCACTGGGCGTCCAGCCCTCTCTGGGGCCAACGTCCTGACTTTC.

This clone is a singleton in its sample. The V call is TRBV5-1, the J call TRBJ2-1; tentatively, D is TRBD1 (6 bases). This CDR3 has 15 residues. CDR1 SGHRS and CDR2 YFSETQ come from the germline V gene. V was clipped by 0 bases and J by 8 bases, with 15 bases between them. For the CDR3, the DNA is TGCGCCAGCAGCTTGGCACAGGGAAGGGGCGATGAGCAGTTCTTC. This gives the protein CASSLAQGRGDEQFF.

This clone was detected once. CDR3 nucleotide sequence: TGTGCCAGCTCACCACCGAACAGGGGGAACACTGAAGCTTTCTTT. Amino acid sequence: CASSPPNRGNTEAFF. The chain employs TRBV18 and TRBJ1-1, with 7 bases aligning to TRBD1. CDR3 length equals 15 residues. V lost 0 bases to trimming and J lost 1 base; unmatched junction nucleotides: 2. CDR1 and CDR2 from the germline V gene are KGHSH and LQKENI.

The genes are TRBV27 and TRBJ2-7; D perhaps matches TRBD1 (6 bases). From germline, CDR1 is MNHEY and CDR2 SMNVEV (reference sequence). This CDR3 contains 17 residues. Deletions cut 3 bases from V and 6 bases from J, with 24 bases between. The DNA for the CDR3 is TGTGCCAGCAGTTTCACTCCTCAGGGGCCCTATAGGCCCGAGCAGTACTTC. It specifies CASSFTPQGPYRPEQYF.

The chain employs TRBV7-9 and TRBJ1-1; D may be TRBD1 (5 bases). The CDR3 is made up of 13 amino acids. In germline, CDR1 is SEHNR, CDR2 FQNEAQ (reference sequence). The ends were cut back, 3 bases at V and 1 base at J, with 6 bases in the middle. The CDR3 bases are TGTGCCAGCAGCTTCACAGGGAACACTGAAGCTTTCTTT. The encoded protein is CASSFTGNTEAFF. Full variable domain (outside the CDR3, taken from reference TRBV7-9 and TRBJ1-1): DTGVSQNPRHKITKRGQNVTFRCDPISEHNRLYWYRQTLGQGPEFLTYFQNEAQLEKSRLLSDRFSAERPKGSFSTLEIQRTEQGDSAMYLCASSFTGNTEAFFGQGTRLTVV.

This chain links TRBV19 with TRBJ1-6; D is perhaps TRBD1 (6 bases). The CDR3 is made up of 15 amino acids. V was trimmed by 10 bases and J by 7 bases, leaving 20 bases between them. Per germline, CDR1 LNHDA and CDR2 SQIVND (reference sequence). The CDR3 nucleotides read TGTGCCACTCGGACAGAGCCTACTAGGAATTCACCCCTCCACTTT. Translating gives CATRTEPTRNSPLHF.

The rearrangement joins TRBV28 to TRBJ1-5; 7 nucleotides agree with TRBD1. The CDR3 has 14 residues. The junction had 7 bases not matched to a gene; V was cut back by 7 bases and J by 4 bases. Germline V lookup: CDR1 MDHEN, CDR2 SYDVKM. Here the CDR3 reads CASNPAQGNQPQHF. Written as DNA, the CDR3 is TGTGCCAGCAACCCTGCACAGGGGAATCAGCCCCAGCATTTT.

The chain links TRBV3-1 (or the pseudogene TRBV3-2) to TRBJ2-6; D may be TRBD1 (5 bases). Germline V gene data show CDR1 as LGHDT and CDR2 as YNNKEL (reference sequence). Trimming left V 4 bases short and J 1 base short, with 8 bases between. CDR3 size: 15 residues. CDR3 region: CASSRQISGANVLTF. The DNA of the CDR3 is TGTGCCAGCAGCCGACAGATATCTGGGGCCAACGTCCTGACTTTC.

The chain combines TRBV2 with TRBJ1-5, with no clear D. The CDR3 extends over 14 amino acids. V lost 3 bases and J 0 bases, leaving 6 bases between the germline ends. Germline loops: CDR1 SNHLY, CDR2 FYNNEI. CDR3 bases: TGTGCCAGCAGTGACTCAGATAGCAATCAGCCCCAGCATTTT. Amino acid sequence: CASSDSDSNQPQHF.

Only one count was recorded for this clone. The chain joins TRBV6-2 or TRBV6-3 to TRBJ2-5; unclear D gene. CDR1 is MNHEY and CDR2 is SVGEGT in the germline V gene. CDR3 length equals 11 residues. Deletions cut 1 base from V and 9 bases from J, with 6 bases between. CDR3 sequence reads: CASSYLRAQYF. The CDR3 coding sequence is TGTGCCAGCAGTTACTTGAGAGCCCAGTACTTC.

This rearrangement joins TRBV6-6 to TRBJ1-5; TRBD1 aligns across 7 bases. Trimming cost V 6 bases and J 6 bases; bases outside gene matches: 8. CDR3 length equals 14 residues. Per the germline V gene, CDR1 is MNHNY and CDR2 is SVGAGI (reference sequence). The CDR3 coding sequence is TGTGCCAGCAGCCCCGGACAGGATGGTCAGCCCCAGCATTTT. Translation: CASSPGQDGQPQHF.